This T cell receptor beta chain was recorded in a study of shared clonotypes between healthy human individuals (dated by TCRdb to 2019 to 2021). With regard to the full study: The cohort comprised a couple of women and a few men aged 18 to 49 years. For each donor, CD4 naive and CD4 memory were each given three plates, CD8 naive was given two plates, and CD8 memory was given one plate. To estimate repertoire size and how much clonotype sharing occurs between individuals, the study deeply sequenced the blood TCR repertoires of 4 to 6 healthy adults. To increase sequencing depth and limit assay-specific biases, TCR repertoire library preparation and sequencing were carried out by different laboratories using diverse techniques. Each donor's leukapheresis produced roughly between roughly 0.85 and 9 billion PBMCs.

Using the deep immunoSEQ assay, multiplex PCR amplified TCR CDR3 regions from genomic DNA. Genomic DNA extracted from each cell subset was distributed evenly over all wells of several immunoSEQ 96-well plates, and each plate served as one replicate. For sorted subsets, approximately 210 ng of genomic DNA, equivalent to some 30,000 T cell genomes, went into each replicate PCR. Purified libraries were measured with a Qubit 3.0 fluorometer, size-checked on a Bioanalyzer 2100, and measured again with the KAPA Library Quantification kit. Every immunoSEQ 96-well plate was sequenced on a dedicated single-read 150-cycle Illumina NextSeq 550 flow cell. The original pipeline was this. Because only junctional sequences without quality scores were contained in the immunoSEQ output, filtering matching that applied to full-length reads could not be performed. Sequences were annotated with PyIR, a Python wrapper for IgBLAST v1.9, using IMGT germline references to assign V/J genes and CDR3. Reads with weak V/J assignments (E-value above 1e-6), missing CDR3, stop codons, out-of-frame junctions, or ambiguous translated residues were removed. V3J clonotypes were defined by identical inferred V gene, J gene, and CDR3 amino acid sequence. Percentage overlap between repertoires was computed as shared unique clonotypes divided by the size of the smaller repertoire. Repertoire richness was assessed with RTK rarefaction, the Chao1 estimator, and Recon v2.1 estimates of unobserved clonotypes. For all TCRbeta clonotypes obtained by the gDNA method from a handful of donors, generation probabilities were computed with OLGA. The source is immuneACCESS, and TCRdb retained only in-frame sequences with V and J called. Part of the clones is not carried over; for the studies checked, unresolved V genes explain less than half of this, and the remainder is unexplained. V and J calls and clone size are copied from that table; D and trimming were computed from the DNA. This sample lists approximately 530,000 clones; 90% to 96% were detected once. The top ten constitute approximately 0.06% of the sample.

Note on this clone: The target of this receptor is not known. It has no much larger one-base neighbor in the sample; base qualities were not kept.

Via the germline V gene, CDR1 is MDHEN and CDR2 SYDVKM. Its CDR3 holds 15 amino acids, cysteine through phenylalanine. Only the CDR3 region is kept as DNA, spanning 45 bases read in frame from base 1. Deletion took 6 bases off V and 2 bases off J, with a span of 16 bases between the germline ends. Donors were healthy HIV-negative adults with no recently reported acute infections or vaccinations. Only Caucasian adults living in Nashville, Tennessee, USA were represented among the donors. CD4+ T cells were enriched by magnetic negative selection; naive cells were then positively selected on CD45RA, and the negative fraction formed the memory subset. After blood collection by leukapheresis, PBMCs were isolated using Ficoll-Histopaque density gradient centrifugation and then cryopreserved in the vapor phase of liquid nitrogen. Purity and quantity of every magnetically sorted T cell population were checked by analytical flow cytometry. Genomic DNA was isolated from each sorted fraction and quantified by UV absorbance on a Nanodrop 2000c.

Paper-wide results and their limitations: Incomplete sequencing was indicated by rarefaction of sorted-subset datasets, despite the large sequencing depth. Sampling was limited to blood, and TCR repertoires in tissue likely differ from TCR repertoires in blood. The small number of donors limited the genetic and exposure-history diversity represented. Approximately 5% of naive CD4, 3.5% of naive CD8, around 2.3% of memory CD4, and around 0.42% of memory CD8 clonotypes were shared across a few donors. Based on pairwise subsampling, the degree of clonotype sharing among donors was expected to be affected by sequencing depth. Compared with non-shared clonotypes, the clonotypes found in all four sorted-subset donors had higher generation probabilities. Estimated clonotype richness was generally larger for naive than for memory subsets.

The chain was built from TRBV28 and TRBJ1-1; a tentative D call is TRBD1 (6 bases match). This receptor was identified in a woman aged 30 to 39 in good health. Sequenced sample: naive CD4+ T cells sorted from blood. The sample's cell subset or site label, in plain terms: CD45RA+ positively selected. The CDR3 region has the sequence CASSPTRGINTEAFF. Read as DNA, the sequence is TGTGCCAGCAGCCCTACCAGGGGAATTAACACTGAAGCTTTCTTT.